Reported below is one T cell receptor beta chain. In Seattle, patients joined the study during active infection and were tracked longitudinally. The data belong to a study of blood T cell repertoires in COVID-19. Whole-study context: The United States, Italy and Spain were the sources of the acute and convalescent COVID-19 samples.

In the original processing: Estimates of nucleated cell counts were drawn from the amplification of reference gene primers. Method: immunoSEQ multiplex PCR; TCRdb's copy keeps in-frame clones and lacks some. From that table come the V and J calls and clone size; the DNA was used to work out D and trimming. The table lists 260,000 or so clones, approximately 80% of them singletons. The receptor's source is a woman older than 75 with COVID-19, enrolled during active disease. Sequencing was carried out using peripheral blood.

DNA of the CDR3: TGTGCCAGCAGCTTAAAGACAGGGGGCAATCAGCCCCAGCATTTT. Protein product: CASSLKTGGNQPQHF. The chain employs TRBV7-6 and TRBJ1-5; 8 bases map to TRBD1. The length of the CDR3 is 15 residues. V trimming: 2 bases; J trimming: 2 bases; junction bases outside the gene matches: 2. CDR1 is SGHVS and CDR2 is FNYEAQ in the germline V gene.